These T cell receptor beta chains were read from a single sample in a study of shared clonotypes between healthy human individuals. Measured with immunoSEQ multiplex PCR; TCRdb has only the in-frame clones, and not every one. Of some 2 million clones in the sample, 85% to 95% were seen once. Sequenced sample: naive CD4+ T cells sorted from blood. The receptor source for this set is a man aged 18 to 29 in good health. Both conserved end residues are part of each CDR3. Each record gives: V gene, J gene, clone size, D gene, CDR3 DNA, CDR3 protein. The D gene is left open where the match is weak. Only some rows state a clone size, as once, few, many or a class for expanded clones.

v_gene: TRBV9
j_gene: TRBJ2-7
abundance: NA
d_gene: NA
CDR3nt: TGTGCCAGCAGCGTACCTCCTCAGGGGGGCGAGCAGTACTTC
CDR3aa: CASSVPPQGGEQYF

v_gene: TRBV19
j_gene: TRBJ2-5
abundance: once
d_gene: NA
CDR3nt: TGTGCCAGTAGTGCCCCACTGGGCCTCCAAGAGACCCAGTACTTC
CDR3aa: CASSAPLGLQETQYF

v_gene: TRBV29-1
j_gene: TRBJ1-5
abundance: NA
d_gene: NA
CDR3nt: TGCAGCGTTCAAGGGAATGGGGGCAATCAGCCCCAGCATTTT
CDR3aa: CSVQGNGGNQPQHF

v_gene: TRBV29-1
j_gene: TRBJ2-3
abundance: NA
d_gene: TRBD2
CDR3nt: TGCAGCGTTGGAGGGACTAGCCTTGGTGGGGAAGATACGCAGTATTTT
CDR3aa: CSVGGTSLGGEDTQYF

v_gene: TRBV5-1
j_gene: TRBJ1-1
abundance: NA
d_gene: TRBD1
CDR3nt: TGCGCCAGCAGCTTGGGGCTAGTGGGACAGGGGGCGGTGAACACTGAAGCTTTCTTT
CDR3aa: CASSLGLVGQGAVNTEAFF

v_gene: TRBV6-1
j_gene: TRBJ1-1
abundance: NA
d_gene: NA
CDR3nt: TGTGCCAGCTTTCGTGGCACTGAAGCTTTCTTT
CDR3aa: CASFRGTEAFF

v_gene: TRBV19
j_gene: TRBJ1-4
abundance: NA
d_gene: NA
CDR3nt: TGTGCCAGTAGTATTATCTCCGGGGCAACTAATGAAAAACTGTTTTTT
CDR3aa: CASSIISGATNEKLFF

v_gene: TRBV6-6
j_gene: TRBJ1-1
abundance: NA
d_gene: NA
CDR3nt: TGTGCCAGCACTAAGGGGGGTTTGCCCACTGAAGCTTTCTTT
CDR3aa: CASTKGGLPTEAFF

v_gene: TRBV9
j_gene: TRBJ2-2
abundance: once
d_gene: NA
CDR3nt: TGTGCCAGCAGCGTAGGGGCAGCCCAGAACACCGGGGAGCTGTTTTTT
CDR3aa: CASSVGAAQNTGELFF

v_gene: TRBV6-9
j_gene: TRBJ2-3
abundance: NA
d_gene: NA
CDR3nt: TGTGCCAGCAGTTACGAGAGCACAGATACGCAGTATTTT
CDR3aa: CASSYESTDTQYF

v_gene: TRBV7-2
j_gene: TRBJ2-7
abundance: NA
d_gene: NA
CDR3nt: TGTGCCAGCAGCTTAGTCCCCATCCGGCCCTACGAGCAGTACTTC
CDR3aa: CASSLVPIRPYEQYF

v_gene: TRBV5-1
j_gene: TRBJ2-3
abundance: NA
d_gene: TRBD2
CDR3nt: TGCGCCAGCAGAATTAGCGGGAGGGCCCGCACAGATACGCAGTATTTT
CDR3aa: CASRISGRARTDTQYF

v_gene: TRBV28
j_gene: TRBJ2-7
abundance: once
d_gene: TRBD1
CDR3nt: TGTGCCAGCAGTTTACTGGGCGCAGGGGGCTACGAGCAGTACTTC
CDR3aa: CASSLLGAGGYEQYF

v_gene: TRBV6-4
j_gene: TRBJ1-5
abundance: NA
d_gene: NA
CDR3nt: TGTGCCAGCAGTGAAGGGCAGGATCAGCCCCAGCATTTT
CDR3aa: CASSEGQDQPQHF

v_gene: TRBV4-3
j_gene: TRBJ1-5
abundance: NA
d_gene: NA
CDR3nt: TGCGCCAGCAGCCCCGAGACCCGGCCGATTCAGCCCCAGCATTTT
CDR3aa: CASSPETRPIQPQHF

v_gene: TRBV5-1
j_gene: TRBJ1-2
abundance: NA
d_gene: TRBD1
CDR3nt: TGCGCCAGCAGCTTGGGAGGAACAGGGGGCTTCTATGGCTACACCTTC
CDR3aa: CASSLGGTGGFYGYTF

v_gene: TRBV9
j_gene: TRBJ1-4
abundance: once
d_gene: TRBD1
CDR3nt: TGTGCCAGCAGCTTGGGACAGGGAGATGAAAAACTGTTTTTT
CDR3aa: CASSLGQGDEKLFF

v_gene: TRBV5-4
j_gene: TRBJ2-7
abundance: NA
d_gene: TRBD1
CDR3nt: TGTGCCAGCAGCGCTGGGACAGGGCGGGGTGGAGAGCAGTACTTC
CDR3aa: CASSAGTGRGGEQYF

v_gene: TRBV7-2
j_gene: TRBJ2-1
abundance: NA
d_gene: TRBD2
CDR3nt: TGTGCCAGCAGCCCCGGAGGCGGGAGGGTGCGCGATGAGCAGTTCTTC
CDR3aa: CASSPGGGRVRDEQFF

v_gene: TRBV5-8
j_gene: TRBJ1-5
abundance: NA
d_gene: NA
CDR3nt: TGTGCCAGCAGCTGGGGGGGCAATCAGCCCCAGCATTTT
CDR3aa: CASSWGGNQPQHF

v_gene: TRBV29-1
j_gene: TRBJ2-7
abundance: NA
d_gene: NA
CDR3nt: TGCAGCGTTGTCCGGGGGCAAGGTTGGGAGCAGTACTTC
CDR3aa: CSVVRGQGWEQYF

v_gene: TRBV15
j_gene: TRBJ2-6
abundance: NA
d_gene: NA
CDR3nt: TGTGCCACCCGTATAAGCTCTGGGGCCAACGTCCTGACTTTC
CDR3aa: CATRISSGANVLTF

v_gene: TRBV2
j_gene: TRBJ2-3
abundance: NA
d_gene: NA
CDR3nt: TGTGCCAGCAAAAGAGGAGGCGGTGACACAGATACGCAGTATTTT
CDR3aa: CASKRGGGDTDTQYF

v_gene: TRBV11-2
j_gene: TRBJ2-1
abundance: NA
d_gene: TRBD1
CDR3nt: TGTGCCAGCAGTTCCGGACAGGGTAGCTCCTACAATGAGCAGTTCTTC
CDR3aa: CASSSGQGSSYNEQFF

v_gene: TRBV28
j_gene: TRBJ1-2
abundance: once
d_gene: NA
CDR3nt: TGTGCCAGCAGTTTAACCAAACCGTCGGATGGCTACACCTTC
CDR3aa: CASSLTKPSDGYTF

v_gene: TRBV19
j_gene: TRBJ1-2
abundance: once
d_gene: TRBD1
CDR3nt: TGTGCCAGTAGTTCCCTACAGGGGGTCTTTACCCGTGGCTACACCTTC
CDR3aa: CASSSLQGVFTRGYTF

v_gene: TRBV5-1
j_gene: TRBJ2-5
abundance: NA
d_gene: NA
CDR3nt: TGCGCCAGCAGCTTGTATGGGGCGCTTGAGGAGACCCAGTACTTC
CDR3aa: CASSLYGALEETQYF

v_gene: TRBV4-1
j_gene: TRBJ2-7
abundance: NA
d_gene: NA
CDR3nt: TGCGCCAGCAGCCAAGGCCGGGACAAGGCCTACGAGCAGTACTTC
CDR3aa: CASSQGRDKAYEQYF

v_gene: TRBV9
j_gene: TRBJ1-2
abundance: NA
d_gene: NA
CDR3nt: TGTGCCAGCAGCTTGGGGACGTCGAGGGGCTACACCTTC
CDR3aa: CASSLGTSRGYTF